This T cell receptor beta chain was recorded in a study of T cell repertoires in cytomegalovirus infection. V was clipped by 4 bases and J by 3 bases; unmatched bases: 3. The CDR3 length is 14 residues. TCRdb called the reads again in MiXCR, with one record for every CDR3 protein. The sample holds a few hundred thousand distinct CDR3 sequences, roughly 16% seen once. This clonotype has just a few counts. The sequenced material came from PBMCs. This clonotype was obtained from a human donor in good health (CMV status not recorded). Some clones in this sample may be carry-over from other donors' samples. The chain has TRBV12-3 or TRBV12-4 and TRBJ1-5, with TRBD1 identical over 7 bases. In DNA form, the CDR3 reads TGTGCCAGCAGTTGGGGACAGTTCAATCAGCCCCAGCATTTT. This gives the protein CASSWGQFNQPQHF.